These 8 T cell receptor beta chains came from one sample sequenced in a study of CD8 T cells in ankylosing spondylitis. TCRdb re-called the 5' RACE reads through MiXCR, storing one row per CDR3 protein. This sample has about 240,000 distinct CDR3 sequences; 8% to 9.5% occur once, and the top ten carry about 6.5%. Input material: blood, either unsorted or a sorted T cell fraction (not recorded which). Receptors originate from a male donor with ankylosing spondylitis or in good health (not recorded which).

This clonotype was seen ten or more times. The V and J genes are TRBV29-1 and TRBJ2-3; D perhaps matches TRBD2 (6 bases). V was shortened by 8 bases and J by 4 bases, with 19 bases between the two germline ends. This CDR3 contains 14 residues. Germline CDR1 reads SQVTM; CDR2 reads ANQGSEA. CDR3 bases: TGCAGCCACGGTTTCGGGGGAAGGGCAGATACGCAGTATTTT. This codes for CSHGFGGRADTQYF.

This clonotype was recorded many times. The chain is built from TRBV7-9 and TRBJ1-5, with D unclear. The V gene's germline CDR1 is SEHNR and CDR2 FQNEAQ (reference sequence). The V and J ends lost 1 base and 4 bases respectively, with 11 bases between them. The CDR3 extends over 15 amino acids. DNA for the CDR3: TGTGCCAGCAGCTTAGGAGACGATTTAAATCAGCCCCAGCATTTT. It codes for CASSLGDDLNQPQHF.

The genes are TRBV18 and TRBJ2-3; D might be TRBD2 (5 bases). CDR1 KGHSH and CDR2 LQKENI come from the germline V gene. The CDR3 totals 14 residues. V lost 3 bases, J lost 2 bases, and 9 bases lay in between. The CDR3 loop is CASSPGRNTDTQYF. The CDR3 DNA reads as TGTGCCAGCTCACCTGGGAGAAACACAGATACGCAGTATTTT.

On this clonotype: A much more abundant neighbour one base away suggests this may be a read error. The CDR3: CASSLSETSDYEQYF. The DNA for the CDR3 is TGTGCCAGCAGCTTGTCTGAGACATCGGACTACGAGCAGTACTTC. The chain combines TRBV5-6 with TRBJ2-7, with D uncertain. V lost 1 base and J 3 bases, leaving 14 bases between the germline ends. Germline V CDR1 and CDR2: SGHDT, YYEEEE. The CDR3 spans 15 residues. Complete variable domain (other parts from reference TRBV5-6 and TRBJ2-7): DAGVTQSPTHLIKTRGQQVTLRCSPKSGHDTVSWYQQALGQGPQFIFQYYEEEERQRGNFPDRFSGHQFPNYSSELNVNALLLGDSALYLCASSLSETSDYEQYFGPGTRLTVT.

Ten or more counts support this clonotype. The chain joins TRBV10-3 to TRBJ2-7; D ambiguous. CDR1 is ENHRY, CDR2 SYGVKD, per germline. This CDR3 has 15 amino acids. V shed 10 bases and J shed 4 bases, with 23 bases lying between them. CDR3 protein: CATAIETSSWYEQYF. Written as DNA, the CDR3 is TGTGCCACGGCCATTGAGACCTCCTCGTGGTACGAGCAGTACTTC.

This clonotype was observed at least ten times. The rearrangement joins TRBV21-1 to TRBJ1-5; the DNA was not used to check the table's D call, TRBD1. TRBV21-1 is given as a pseudogene. There are 17 residues in the CDR3. This CDR3 reads CASSPLRAKESNQPQHF. In DNA, the CDR3 is TGTGCCAGCAGCCCCCTTCGGGCCAAAGAGAGCAATCAGCCCCAGCATTTT.

This clonotype was recorded many times. This chain links TRBV12-3 or TRBV12-4 with TRBJ2-1, with 9 bases matching TRBD2. J was trimmed by 0 bases and V by 2 bases; bases with no gene match: 8. This CDR3 has 18 residues. The CDR3: CASSLRTSGFSSYNEQFF. The CDR3 coding sequence is TGTGCCAGCAGTTTAAGAACTAGCGGGTTCAGCTCCTACAATGAGCAGTTCTTC.

This clonotype was detected ten times or more. The genes are TRBV5-5 and TRBJ2-2, with a tentative D call TRBD2 (6 bases). V was trimmed by 4 bases and J by 0 bases, leaving 13 bases between them. CDR1 and CDR2 from the germline V gene are SGHKS and YYEKEE (reference sequence). This CDR3 is built from 16 residues. The CDR3 DNA reads TGTGCCAGCAGCCCCCTGGCGGGATCGAACACCGGGGAGCTGTTTTTT. Its protein product is CASSPLAGSNTGELFF.